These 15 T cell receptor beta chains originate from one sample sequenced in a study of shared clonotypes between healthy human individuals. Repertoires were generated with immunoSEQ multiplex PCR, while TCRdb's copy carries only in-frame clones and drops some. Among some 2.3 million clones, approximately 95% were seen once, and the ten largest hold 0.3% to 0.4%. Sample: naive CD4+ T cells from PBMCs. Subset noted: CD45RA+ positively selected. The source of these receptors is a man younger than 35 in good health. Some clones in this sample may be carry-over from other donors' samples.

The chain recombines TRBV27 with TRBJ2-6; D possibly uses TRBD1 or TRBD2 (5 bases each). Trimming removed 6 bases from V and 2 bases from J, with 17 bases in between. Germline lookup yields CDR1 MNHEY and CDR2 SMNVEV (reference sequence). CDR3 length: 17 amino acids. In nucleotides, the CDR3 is TGTGCCAGCAGAGGGCAGCTTCGAGGGGCTGGGGCCAACGTCCTGACTTTC. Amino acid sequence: CASRGQLRGAGANVLTF.

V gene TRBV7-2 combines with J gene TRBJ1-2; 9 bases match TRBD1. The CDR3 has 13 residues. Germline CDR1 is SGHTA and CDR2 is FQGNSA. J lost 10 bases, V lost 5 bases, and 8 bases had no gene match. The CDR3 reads CASSPGTGNSYTF. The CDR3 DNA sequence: TGTGCCAGCAGCCCCGGGACAGGGAACTCCTACACCTTC.

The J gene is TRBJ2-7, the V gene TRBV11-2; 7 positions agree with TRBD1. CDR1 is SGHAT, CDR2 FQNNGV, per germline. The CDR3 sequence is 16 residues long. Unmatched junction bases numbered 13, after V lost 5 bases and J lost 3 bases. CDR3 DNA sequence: TGTGCCAGCAGCAGAGAGACAGGGCGGCTTGGCTACGAGCAGTACTTC. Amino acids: CASSRETGRLGYEQYF.

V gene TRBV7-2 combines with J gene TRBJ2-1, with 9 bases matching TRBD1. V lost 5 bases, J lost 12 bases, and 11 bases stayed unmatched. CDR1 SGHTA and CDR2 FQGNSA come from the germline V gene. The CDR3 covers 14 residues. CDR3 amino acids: CASSRTGARVGQFF. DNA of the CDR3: TGTGCCAGCAGCCGGACAGGGGCACGGGTGGGGCAGTTCTTC. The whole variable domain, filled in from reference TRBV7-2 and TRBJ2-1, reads GAGVSQSPSNKVTEKGKDVELRCDPISGHTALYWYRQSLGQGLEFLIYFQGNSAPDKSGLPSDRFSAERTGGSVSTLTIQRTQQEDSAVYLCASSRTGARVGQFFGPGTRLTVL.

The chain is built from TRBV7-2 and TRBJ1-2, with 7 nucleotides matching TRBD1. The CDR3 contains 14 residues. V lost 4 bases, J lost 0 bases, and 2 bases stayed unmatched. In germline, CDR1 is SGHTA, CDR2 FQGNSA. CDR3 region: CASSSQGANYGYTF. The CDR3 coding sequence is TGTGCCAGCAGCTCTCAGGGGGCTAACTATGGCTACACCTTC. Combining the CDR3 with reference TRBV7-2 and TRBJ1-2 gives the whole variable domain GAGVSQSPSNKVTEKGKDVELRCDPISGHTALYWYRQSLGQGLEFLIYFQGNSAPDKSGLPSDRFSAERTGGSVSTLTIQRTQQEDSAVYLCASSSQGANYGYTFGSGTRLTVV.

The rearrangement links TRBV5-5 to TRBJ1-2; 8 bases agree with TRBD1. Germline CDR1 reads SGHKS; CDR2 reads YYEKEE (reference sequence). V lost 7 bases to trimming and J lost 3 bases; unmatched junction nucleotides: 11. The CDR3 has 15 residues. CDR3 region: CASGRIMDRDYGYTF. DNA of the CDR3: TGTGCCAGCGGAAGAATTATGGACAGGGACTATGGCTACACCTTC.

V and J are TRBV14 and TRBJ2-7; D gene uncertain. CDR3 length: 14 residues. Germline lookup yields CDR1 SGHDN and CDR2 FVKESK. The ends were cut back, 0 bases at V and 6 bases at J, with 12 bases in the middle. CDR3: CASSQDPSGREQYF. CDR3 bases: TGTGCCAGCAGCCAAGATCCGTCGGGTCGCGAGCAGTACTTC.

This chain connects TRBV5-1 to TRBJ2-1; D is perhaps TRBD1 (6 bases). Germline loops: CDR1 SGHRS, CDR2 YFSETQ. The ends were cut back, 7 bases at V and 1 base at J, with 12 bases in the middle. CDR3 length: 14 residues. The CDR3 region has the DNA TGCGCCAGCCGCGGACAGATGTCCTACAATGAGCAGTTCTTC. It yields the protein CASRGQMSYNEQFF.

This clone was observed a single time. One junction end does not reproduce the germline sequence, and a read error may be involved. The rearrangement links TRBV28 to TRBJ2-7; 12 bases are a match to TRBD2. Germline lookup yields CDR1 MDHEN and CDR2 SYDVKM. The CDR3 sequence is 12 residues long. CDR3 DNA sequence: TGTGCCAGCAGTTCGACCAGGACTAGCGGGGATTTC. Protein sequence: CASSSTRTSGDF.

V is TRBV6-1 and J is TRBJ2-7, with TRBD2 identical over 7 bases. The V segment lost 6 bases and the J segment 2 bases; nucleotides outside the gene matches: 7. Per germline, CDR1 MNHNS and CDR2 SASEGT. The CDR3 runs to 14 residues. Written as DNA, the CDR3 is TGTGCCAGCAGCCTTAGCGGGCTGACCTACGAGCAGTACTTC. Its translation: CASSLSGLTYEQYF.

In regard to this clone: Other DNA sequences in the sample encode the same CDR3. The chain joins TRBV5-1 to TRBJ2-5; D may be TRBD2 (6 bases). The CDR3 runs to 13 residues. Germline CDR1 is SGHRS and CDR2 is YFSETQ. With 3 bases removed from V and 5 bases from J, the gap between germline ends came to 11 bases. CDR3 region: CASSSPGEETQYF. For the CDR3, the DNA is TGCGCCAGCAGCTCCCCGGGGGAGGAGACCCAGTACTTC.

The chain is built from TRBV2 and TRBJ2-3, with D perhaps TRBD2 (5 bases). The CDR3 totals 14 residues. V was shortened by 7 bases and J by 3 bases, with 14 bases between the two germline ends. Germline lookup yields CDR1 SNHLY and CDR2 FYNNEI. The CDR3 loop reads CASKADPGTDTQYF. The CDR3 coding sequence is TGTGCCAGCAAAGCGGACCCCGGAACAGATACGCAGTATTTT.

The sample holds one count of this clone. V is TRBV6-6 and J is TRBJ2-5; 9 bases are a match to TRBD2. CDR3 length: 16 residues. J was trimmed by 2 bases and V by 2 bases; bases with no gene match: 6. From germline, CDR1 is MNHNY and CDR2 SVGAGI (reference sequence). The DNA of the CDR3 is TGTGCCAGCAGTTACCCCGAGAGCGGGAGGCAAGAGACCCAGTACTTC. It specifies CASSYPESGRQETQYF.

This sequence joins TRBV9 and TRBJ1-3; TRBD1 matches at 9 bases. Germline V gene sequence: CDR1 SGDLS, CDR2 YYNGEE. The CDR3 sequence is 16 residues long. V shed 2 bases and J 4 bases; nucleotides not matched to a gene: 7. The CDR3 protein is CASSVGTGTPGNTIYF. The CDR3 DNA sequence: TGTGCCAGCAGCGTCGGGACAGGGACTCCGGGAAACACCATATATTTT. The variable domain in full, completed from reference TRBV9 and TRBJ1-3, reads DSGVTQTPKHLITATGQRVTLRCSPRSGDLSVYWYQQSLDQGLQFLIQYYNGEERAKGNILERFSAQQFPDLHSELNLSSLELGDSALYFCASSVGTGTPGNTIYFGEGSWLTVV.

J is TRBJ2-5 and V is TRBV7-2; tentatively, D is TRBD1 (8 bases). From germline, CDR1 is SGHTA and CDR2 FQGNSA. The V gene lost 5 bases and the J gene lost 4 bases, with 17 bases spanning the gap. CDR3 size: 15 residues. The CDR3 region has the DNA TGTGCCAGCAGCCCCCGAACAGGGGGGGGAGAGACCCAGTACTTC. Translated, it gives CASSPRTGGGETQYF.